Included here is one TCR beta chain sequence, with context. The source of the sample is a study of blood T cell repertoires in COVID-19. At the level of the study: COVID-19 samples from acute and convalescent phases originated in the United States, Italy and Spain. T cells, B-cell-depleted T cells, or PBMCs supplied cDNA or gDNA.

Enrollment of patients from Seattle took place during active infection, with longitudinal follow-up. As originally analysed: Using reference gene primer amplification, nucleated cell counts were estimated. Libraries were prepared by immunoSEQ multiplex PCR; TCRdb keeps only in-frame clonotypes and omits some of them. D and trimming were read from the DNA, whereas the V and J calls and clone size are those reported in that table. The sample carries 98,000 or so clones, around 90% recorded once. The CDR3 runs to 15 residues. Germline CDR1 reads SGHTS; CDR2 reads YDEGEE. The V gene lost 5 bases and the J gene lost 3 bases, with 15 bases spanning the gap.

The sequenced material came from peripheral blood. The chain links TRBV5-8 to TRBJ1-5; D might be TRBD1 (5 bases). The clonotype originates from a man in his 60s with COVID-19, enrolled during active disease. The CDR3 spells CASSLIGHLNQPQHF. CDR3 coding DNA: TGTGCCAGCAGTTTGATAGGACATCTCAATCAGCCCCAGCATTTT.